This TCR beta chain was captured by sequencing in a study of blood T cell repertoires in COVID-19. Sequencing was performed with immunoSEQ multiplex PCR; in TCRdb, only in-frame clones are kept and a portion is missing. In the table there are 200,000 to 300,000 clones, around nine tenths of which are singletons. This CDR3 is 14 amino acids long. Looked up from germline, CDR1 is LNHDA and CDR2 is SQIVND (reference sequence). The V and J ends lost 8 bases and 0 bases respectively, with 8 bases between them. The sample consisted of peripheral blood. The gene calls are TRBV19 and TRBJ1-6; no definite D call. The sequence was obtained from a woman in her sixties who had recovered from COVID-19. The CDR3 protein is CASRDGSYNSPLHF. Written as DNA, the CDR3 is TGTGCCAGTCGGGATGGCTCCTATAATTCACCCCTCCACTTT.